Shown below are 8 T cell receptor beta chains from a single sample sequenced in a study of T cell repertoires in cytomegalovirus infection (dated by TCRdb to between 2018 and 2020). Interpreted using the paper, the treatment or condition label stands for: in vitro stimulation with specific CMV peptide epitopes to enrich CMV-specific T cells. Their antigen targets remain unknown. This sample was sequenced with an Illumina HiSeq 1500. TCRdb ran its own pipeline on the public reads, namely fastp trimming at Q25 and MiXCR clone calling, and kept in-frame beta chains. Rows merge per CDR3 protein into single entries with the most common DNA and genes. In this sample the table shows about half a million distinct CDR3 sequences, 25% to 35% of which occur a single time. The top ten clonotypes cover roughly 15% of the sample. The sample was cultured PBMCs, taken from culture after CMV antigen stimulation. These receptors were taken from a human donor in good health (CMV status not recorded). Some clones in this sample may be carry-over from other donors' samples.

The chain couples TRBV5-1 to TRBJ2-1, with 14 nucleotides matching TRBD2. The length of the CDR3 is 13 residues. V dropped 5 bases and J dropped 8; count of bases not matched to a gene: 0. From germline, CDR1 is SGHRS and CDR2 YFSETQ. CDR3 DNA: TGCGCCAGCAGGACTAGCGGGAGGGATGAGCAGTTCTTC. Its protein product is CASRTSGRDEQFF.

V gene TRBV7-2 combines with J gene TRBJ2-1; D remains ambiguous. The germline V gene encodes CDR1 SGHTA and CDR2 FQGNSA. V was cut by 0 bases and J by 5 bases, with 8 bases left in between. The CDR3 runs to 14 residues. In DNA, the CDR3 is TGTGCCAGCAGCTTAGCAGGGTTCAACAATGAGCAGTTCTTC. It encodes CASSLAGFNNEQFF.

This clonotype was seen a few times. This sequence joins TRBV7-2 and TRBJ2-1; 10 bases map to TRBD2. Germline assignment: CDR1 SGHTA and CDR2 FQGNSA. Germline trimming cut 0 bases from V and 4 bases from J; bases unmatched to any gene: 3. The CDR3 loop spans 16 amino acids. The CDR3 nucleotides are TGTGCCAGCAGCTTAGCGTGGACTAGCGGATACAATGAGCAGTTCTTC. This translates into CASSLAWTSGYNEQFF.

In its sample, this clonotype was seen a few times. This chain joins TRBV12-3 or TRBV12-4 and TRBJ1-2; 9 bases are shared with TRBD1. CDR3 length: 14 amino acids. After removal of 7 bases from V and 7 bases from J, the junction contained 10 bases not matched to a gene. The CDR3 region has the DNA TGTGCCAGCACTCCCGGACAGGGGTTTTTTGGCTACACCTTC. Its protein is CASTPGQGFFGYTF.

This clonotype was seen more than once but under ten times. The V gene is TRBV28, the J gene TRBJ2-1; D assignment may be TRBD1 or TRBD2 (5 bases each). The CDR3 spans 12 residues. Germline lookup yields CDR1 MDHEN and CDR2 SYDVKM. Trimming removed 6 bases from V and 16 bases from J, with 19 bases in between. The DNA for the CDR3 is TGTGCCAGCAGAGGGGAGATTAATGACGCCTTCTTC. It specifies CASRGEINDAFF. Full variable domain (missing parts from reference TRBV28 and TRBJ2-1): DVKVTQSSRYLVKRTGEKVFLECVQDMDHENMFWYRQDPGLGLRLIYFSYDVKMKEKGDIPEGYSVSREKKERFSLILESASTNQTSMYLCASRGEINDAFFGPGTRLTVL.

This chain connects TRBV4-3 to TRBJ1-2; D is uncertain. Germline V gives CDR1 LGHNA, CDR2 YSLEER. This CDR3 region has 16 residues. Trimming left V 0 bases short and J 0 bases short, with 11 bases between. CDR3 coding DNA: TGCGCCAGCAGCCAAGATGACCAGGTCGCTAACTATGGCTACACCTTC. Protein product: CASSQDDQVANYGYTF.

At least ten counts were recorded for this clonotype. The rearrangement links TRBV11-2 to TRBJ1-4; no firm D call. This CDR3 spans 16 amino acids. In germline, CDR1 is SGHAT, CDR2 FQNNGV. The V gene lost 1 base and the J gene lost 7 bases, with 16 bases spanning the gap. CDR3 DNA: TGTGCCAGCAGCTTAGGGCATCTCGGAGGAGGTGAAAAACTGTTTTTT. This codes for CASSLGHLGGGEKLFF. Based on the CDR3 plus reference TRBV11-2 and TRBJ1-4, the full variable domain is EAGVAQSPRYKIIEKRQSVAFWCNPISGHATLYWYQQILGQGPKLLIQFQNNGVVDDSQLPKDRFSAERLKGVDSTLKIQPAKLEDSAVYLCASSLGHLGGGEKLFFGSGTQLSVL.

The rearrangement uses TRBV28 and TRBJ2-3, with 7 positions matching TRBD2. The germline gives CDR1 MDHEN, CDR2 SYDVKM. The CDR3 consists of 17 residues. The trim removed 4 bases at V and 9 bases at J, leaving 19 bases unmatched. The CDR3 nucleotides are TGTGCCAGCAGTTCCCGCCTTGGGGCGGGAGATATGCCGACGCAGTATTTT. The encoded protein is CASSSRLGAGDMPTQYF. Full variable domain (missing parts from reference TRBV28 and TRBJ2-3): DVKVTQSSRYLVKRTGEKVFLECVQDMDHENMFWYRQDPGLGLRLIYFSYDVKMKEKGDIPEGYSVSREKKERFSLILESASTNQTSMYLCASSSRLGAGDMPTQYFGPGTRLTVL.